Below are 27 T cell receptor beta chains sequenced from a single sample in a study of T-cell memory formation after mild COVID-19. TCRdb redid the calling of the 5' RACE reads with MiXCR, one entry per CDR3 protein. Of a few hundred thousand distinct CDR3 sequences in the sample, more than 13% were seen once. The specimen sequenced was PBMCs or a T cell subset sorted from them (not recorded which). These receptors came from a young man who had mild COVID-19 (a few samples of this study predate the infection). Cell type and time point are not known.

This clonotype has just a few counts. The chain couples TRBV12-3 or TRBV12-4 to TRBJ2-1, with 10 bases lining up with TRBD2. V gave up 5 bases and J gave up 8 bases; unmatched junction bases: 6. CDR3 length: 14 amino acids. CDR3 region: CASSLSGGGDEQFF. CDR3 in DNA: TGTGCCAGCAGTCTCAGCGGGGGGGGGGATGAGCAGTTCTTC.

This clonotype has more than one count but fewer than ten. The chain employs TRBV4-2 and TRBJ2-5, with D perhaps TRBD1 (6 bases). Trimming removed 1 base at V and 5 bases at J, with 11 bases between. The CDR3 runs to 14 residues. Per germline, CDR1 LGHNA and CDR2 YNFKEQ. This CDR3 reads CASSQGIRGETQYF. CDR3 in DNA: TGTGCCAGCAGCCAAGGAATCAGGGGTGAGACCCAGTACTTC.

This clonotype was seen repeatedly, ten times or more. The gene calls are TRBV5-1 and TRBJ1-1; TRBD1 agrees at 10 bases. Trimming took 3 bases from V and 5 from J; bases not matched to a gene: 1. The CDR3 has 13 residues. Germline CDR1 is SGHRS and CDR2 is YFSETQ. CDR3 bases: TGCGCCAGCAGCTGGGACAGGGGAACTGAAGCTTTCTTT. This gives the protein CASSWDRGTEAFF.

The chain couples TRBV5-1 to TRBJ2-4, with 7 positions matching TRBD1. The CDR3 spans 17 residues. The germline V gene encodes CDR1 SGHRS and CDR2 YFSETQ. J lost 3 bases, V lost 0 bases, and 9 bases had no gene match. The CDR3 bases are TGCGCCAGCAGCTTGGATCCGACAGGGACGGTCAAAAACATTCAGTACTTC. Its translation is CASSLDPTGTVKNIQYF.

This clonotype has only a few counts. The CDR3 DNA reads as TGCGCCAGCAGCTTATCAGAAACAGGCTACACCTTC. Amino acid sequence: CASSLSETGYTF. This sequence joins TRBV5-1 and TRBJ1-2, with no clear D. V was shortened by 2 bases and J by 8 bases, with 10 bases between the two germline ends. Germline V gene sequence: CDR1 SGHRS, CDR2 YFSETQ. The CDR3 consists of 12 residues.

This clonotype was counted between two and nine times. J is TRBJ1-1 and V is TRBV29-1; maybe TRBD1 (6 bases). V was clipped by 4 bases and J by 6 bases, with 12 bases between them. This CDR3 has 12 amino acids. Germline lookup yields CDR1 SQVTM and CDR2 ANQGSEA. CDR3 protein: CSVAGADAEAFF. The DNA of the CDR3 is TGCAGCGTTGCGGGGGCTGACGCTGAAGCTTTCTTT.

The chain employs TRBV27 and TRBJ2-2, with unresolved D. This CDR3 region has 15 residues. The V end was cut by 3 bases, the J end by 1 base, with 9 bases between. The germline V gene encodes CDR1 MNHEY and CDR2 SMNVEV (reference sequence). The CDR3 sequence: CASSFSLGNTGELFF. The CDR3 nucleotides read TGTGCCAGCAGTTTCTCACTGGGGAACACCGGGGAGCTGTTTTTT.

Only one count was recorded for this clonotype. The CDR3 region has the DNA TGCAGCGTAGGGGACGGGCTCTACGAGCAGTACGTC. Residues: CSVGDGLYEQYV. This sequence joins TRBV29-1 and TRBJ2-7; either TRBD1 or TRBD2 may supply D (5 bases each). This CDR3 contains 12 residues. Germline-derived CDR1 and CDR2 are SQVTM and ANQGSEA. V lost 6 bases to trimming and J lost 3 bases, with 12 bases between them.

About this clonotype: Without the conserved terminal phenylalanine or tryptophan, this CDR3 likely stems from a read error. This sequence joins TRBV7-3 and TRBJ1-5; no reliable D call. V was clipped by 5 bases and J by 9 bases, with 17 bases between them. Germline lookup yields CDR1 SGHTA and CDR2 FQGTGA. The CDR3 has 14 amino acids. CDR3 region: CASSPLGRWLPQHI. CDR3 DNA sequence: TGTGCCAGCAGCCCCCTCGGGCGGTGGTTGCCCCAGCATATT.

This clonotype appeared many times. This chain uses TRBV5-1 with TRBJ2-5; TRBD1 aligns across 10 bases. CDR1 is SGHRS, CDR2 YFSETQ, per germline. V shed 4 bases and J 6 bases; nucleotides not matched to a gene: 6. This CDR3 spans 14 amino acids. The CDR3 spells CASSGTGVGKTQYF. The CDR3 bases are TGCGCCAGCAGCGGGACAGGGGTTGGGAAGACCCAGTACTTC.

There are a few counts of this clonotype. The chain joins TRBV7-2 to TRBJ2-7, with D possibly matching TRBD2 (5 bases). This CDR3 has 14 amino acids. Trimming left V 1 base short and J 6 bases short, with 13 bases between. The germline gives CDR1 SGHTA, CDR2 FQGNSA. The CDR3 here is CASSLGPGSREQYV. As DNA, the CDR3 is TGTGCCAGCAGCTTAGGCCCGGGGTCGCGCGAGCAGTACGTC.

The chain has TRBV4-3 and TRBJ2-5, with D hard to call. Trimming took off 1 base at V and 5 bases at J, with 14 bases between the two ends. CDR3 length: 15 amino acids. In germline, CDR1 is LGHNA, CDR2 YSLEER. CDR3 DNA: TGCGCCAGCAGCCAAGGCGCTAGGCTCCTGGAGACCCAGTACTTC. Translated: CASSQGARLLETQYF.

The chain recombines TRBV6-1 with TRBJ2-1; D is unresolved. The V gene's germline CDR1 is MNHNS and CDR2 SASEGT. The CDR3 totals 14 residues. The V end was cut by 4 bases, the J end by 0 bases, with 7 bases between. The DNA of the CDR3 is TGTGCCAGCAGTGGAAGGATCTCCTACAATGAGCAGTTCTTC. Its protein is CASSGRISYNEQFF.

This clonotype was seen only a few times. The J gene is TRBJ2-5, the V gene TRBV15; TRBD1 agrees at 8 bases. CDR1 is LNHNV and CDR2 is YYDKDF in the germline V gene (reference sequence). The CDR3 has 16 amino acids. V shed 5 bases, J shed 5 bases, and the junction held 13 bases outside the gene matches. CDR3 sequence: CATSSRTGWIGETQYF. Written as DNA, the CDR3 is TGTGCCACCAGCTCTCGGACAGGGTGGATAGGGGAGACCCAGTACTTC.

The J gene is TRBJ2-2, the V gene TRBV9; perhaps D is TRBD1 or TRBD2 (5 bases each). CDR1 SGDLS and CDR2 YYNGEE come from the germline V gene. Trimming removed 4 bases at V and 5 bases at J, with 18 bases between. The CDR3 contains 16 residues. The chain's CDR3 is CASSLTGTLGTGELFF. In DNA, the CDR3 is TGTGCCAGCAGCTTAACCGGGACCTTGGGGACCGGGGAGCTGTTTTTT.

This rearrangement joins TRBV29-1 to TRBJ2-2, with 9 bases matching TRBD1. Germline CDR1 and CDR2: SQVTM and ANQGSEA. CDR3 length: 15 residues. J lost 7 bases, V lost 6 bases, and 12 bases had no gene match. The CDR3 loop reads CSVRKGQGFSGELFF. CDR3 sequence (DNA): TGCAGCGTGAGGAAGGGACAGGGATTCAGCGGGGAGCTGTTTTTT.

This clonotype came up a few times. The V and J genes are TRBV7-2 and TRBJ2-7; 8 bases are a match to TRBD2. The ends lost 5 bases at V and 4 bases at J; junction bases unmatched: 13. Germline lookup yields CDR1 SGHTA and CDR2 FQGNSA. This CDR3 has 16 amino acids. CDR3 loop: CASSAARGGLVYEQYF. The CDR3 bases are TGTGCCAGCAGCGCCGCCCGGGGGGGTCTCGTTTACGAGCAGTACTTC.

Only a few counts were recorded for this clonotype. The CDR3 region is CASSGTLKNTEAFF. The CDR3 DNA reads TGTGCCAGCTCCGGGACACTGAAGAACACTGAAGCTTTCTTT. The V call is TRBV2, the J call TRBJ1-1, with a weak D call TRBD1 (6 bases). Germline assignment: CDR1 SNHLY and CDR2 FYNNEI. V shed 8 bases and J shed 1 base, with 14 bases lying between them. The CDR3 consists of 14 residues.

This clonotype was found a few times. The chain links TRBV7-2 to TRBJ2-3; 8 positions match TRBD2. The junction had 3 bases not matched to a gene; V was cut back by 1 base and J by 6 bases. Germline V lookup: CDR1 SGHTA, CDR2 FQGNSA. The CDR3 extends over 14 amino acids. CDR3 DNA sequence: TGTGCCAGCAGCTTAGTCGGCGGGGGGGATACGCAGTATTTT. Protein product: CASSLVGGGDTQYF. Full variable domain (missing parts from reference TRBV7-2 and TRBJ2-3): GAGVSQSPSNKVTEKGKDVELRCDPISGHTALYWYRQSLGQGLEFLIYFQGNSAPDKSGLPSDRFSAERTGGSVSTLTIQRTQQEDSAVYLCASSLVGGGDTQYFGPGTRLTVL.

The J gene is TRBJ2-1, the V gene TRBV2, with TRBD1 matching over 7 bases. Germline values: CDR1 SNHLY, CDR2 FYNNEI. Trimming took 7 bases from V and 9 from J; bases not matched to a gene: 6. CDR3 length: 12 residues. CDR3 loop: CASKGTVGEQFF. The CDR3 nucleotides read TGTGCCAGCAAGGGGACAGTCGGTGAGCAGTTCTTC.

This clonotype was detected ten times or more. J is TRBJ2-7 and V is TRBV5-1; the D gene is possibly TRBD1 (6 bases). Per germline, CDR1 SGHRS and CDR2 YFSETQ. Trimming took 1 base from V and 5 from J, leaving 10 bases between them. The CDR3 spans 13 residues. The CDR3 DNA reads as TGCGCCAGCAGCTTGCGACCAGGGGACGAGCAGTACGTC. Amino acids: CASSLRPGDEQYV.

Notes on this clonotype: A much larger clone lies one base from this, so it may be a read error. The chain recombines TRBV18 with TRBJ2-3; D tentatively reads TRBD1 or TRBD2 (5 bases each). Between the trimmed V and J ends, which lost 8 bases and 6 bases, there was a span of 15 bases. The CDR3 runs 13 residues. Looked up from germline, CDR1 is KGHSH and CDR2 is LQKENI. The CDR3, as DNA: TGTGCCAGCGTCTGGACCGAGGGGGATACGCAGTATTTT. Protein product: CASVWTEGDTQYF.

This clonotype was counted only a few times. This chain connects TRBV24-1 to TRBJ1-5; D unclear. Germline values: CDR1 KGHDR, CDR2 SFDVKD. Trimming cost V 5 bases and J 7 bases, with 11 bases left between them. This CDR3 has 13 amino acids. CDR3 region: CATSAPGGQPQHF. The CDR3 coding sequence is TGTGCCACCAGTGCCCCGGGCGGACAGCCCCAGCATTTT.

The V and J genes are TRBV7-9 and TRBJ2-3; D is ambiguous. Looked up from germline, CDR1 is SEHNR and CDR2 is FQNEAQ (reference sequence). The germline V and J ends were trimmed by 2 bases and 4 bases, with 7 bases remaining between them. CDR3 length equals 13 residues. The CDR3 DNA reads TGTGCCAGCAGCTTATTACTTGCAGATACGCAGTATTTT. Protein product: CASSLLLADTQYF.

The chain couples TRBV6-1 to TRBJ2-1, with a tentative D call TRBD2 (6 bases). CDR1 is MNHNS and CDR2 is SASEGT in the germline V gene. V lost 2 bases, J lost 7 bases, and 15 bases lay in between. This CDR3 is 15 amino acids long. CDR3 residues: CASSELGGGGNEQFF. The CDR3 DNA reads as TGTGCCAGCAGTGAATTGGGGGGTGGAGGGAATGAGCAGTTCTTC.

The table lists this clonotype with a few counts. The J gene is TRBJ2-7, the V gene TRBV28; 8 bases are shared with TRBD2. This CDR3 is built from 14 residues. The germline gives CDR1 MDHEN, CDR2 SYDVKM. The V and J ends lost 5 bases and 4 bases, in that order; junction bases with no gene match: 7. The DNA of the CDR3 is TGTGCCAGCAGTCCGGGGGGGGCTACTTACGAGCAGTACGTC. It codes for CASSPGGATYEQYV.

This clonotype was counted at least ten times. V gene TRBV5-1 combines with J gene TRBJ1-1; D gene unclear. Trimming stripped 4 bases from V and 0 bases from J, with 10 bases between. CDR3 length: 14 residues. CDR1 and CDR2 from the germline V gene are SGHRS and YFSETQ. The CDR3 nucleotides read TGCGCCAGCAGCCTGACTCCCCTGAACACTGAAGCTTTCTTT. As protein: CASSLTPLNTEAFF.